Listed below are T cell receptor beta chains from one sample, sequenced in a study of blood T cell repertoires in COVID-19. Only in-frame clones appear in the TCRdb table, and some are missing; sequencing was by immunoSEQ multiplex PCR. The sample records fewer than 350,000 clones, 80% to 90% being singletons. The sequenced sample was peripheral blood. These receptors were collected from a middle-aged man with acute or convalescent COVID-19. CDR3s include the opening cysteine and the closing phenylalanine or tryptophan. The order of the fields is D gene, J gene, clone size, V gene, CDR3 DNA, CDR3 protein. The D gene is left open where the match is weak. Clone size is stated in some rows and not others, as once, few, many or a class when expanded.

NA,TRBJ2-7,NA,TRBV25-1,TGTGCCAGCAGTGAACTTCTCTCCGAGCAGTACTTC,CASSELLSEQYF
NA,TRBJ1-2,NA,TRBV6-5,TGTGCCAGCAGTTACTCAATAGGAGGGGACTATGGCTACACCTTC,CASSYSIGGDYGYTF
NA,TRBJ2-1,NA,TRBV5-4,TGTGCCAGCGTGTCTAGCTCGGGGACCTACAATGAGCAGTTCTTC,CASVSSSGTYNEQFF
TRBD1,TRBJ1-5,NA,TRBV10-1,TGCGCCAGCAGTGCCGGACAGGGAAAGGGTACTCAGCATTTT,CASSAGQGKGTQHF
NA,TRBJ1-2,once,TRBV3-1/TRBV3-2,TGTGCCAGCAGCCAAGGGGGGCAGCTGGTTAACTATGGCTACACCTTC,CASSQGGQLVNYGYTF
NA,TRBJ2-2,NA,TRBV5-4,TGTGCCAGCAGCTCTCCTCACTATGGGACCGGGGAGCTGTTTTTT,CASSSPHYGTGELFF
TRBD1,TRBJ2-7,NA,TRBV15,TGTGCCACCAGCAGCGACAGGGGCTACTACGAGCAGTACTTC,CATSSDRGYYEQYF
NA,TRBJ1-1,NA,TRBV7-3,TGTGCCAGCAGCTTAAGACAGATGAACACTGAAGCTTTCTTT,CASSLRQMNTEAFF
NA,TRBJ1-6,NA,TRBV2,TGTGCCAGCAGTTCCCAGGTGGGACTGATTAATTCACCCCTCCACTTT,CASSSQVGLINSPLHF
TRBD1,TRBJ2-5,NA,TRBV29-1,TGCAGCGTTCGAGGACAGGGATTAGAGACCCAGTACTTC,CSVRGQGLETQYF
NA,TRBJ1-2,NA,TRBV6-1,TGTGCCAGCAGTGAAGCGTTAGGGGTGGGCTATGGCTACACCTTC,CASSEALGVGYGYTF
NA,TRBJ1-6,NA,TRBV6-1,TGTGCCAGCAGTGAAGACGTCGTCGGGTCCCTCCACTTT,CASSEDVVGSLHF
TRBD1,TRBJ2-2,NA,TRBV19,TGTGCCAGTAGAGACGGGACAGTTAACACCGGGGAGCTGTTTTTT,CASRDGTVNTGELFF
TRBD1,TRBJ1-2,NA,TRBV19,TGTGCCAGTACTCGGACAGGGACTTCCAACTATGGCTACACCTTC,CASTRTGTSNYGYTF
NA,TRBJ1-1,NA,TRBV9,TGTGCCAGCAGCGTAGGAGGGTTAGGCGCTGAAGCTTTCTTT,CASSVGGLGAEAFF